These 27 T cell receptor beta chains came from one sample sequenced in a study of T cell responses to AZD1222 COVID-19 vaccine. Profiling relied on immunoSEQ multiplex PCR, and the TCRdb table lists in-frame clones only, not all of them. The sample consists of 140,000 to 150,000 clones, approximately 78% of them appearing once. The sample consisted of peripheral blood, taken on day 0 of MenACWY control vaccination. The receptor set was obtained from an adult in good health.

The rearrangement links TRBV12-3 or TRBV12-4 to TRBJ2-5; 8 bases are a match to TRBD1. Trimming at V came to 5 bases and at J to 7 bases, leaving 6 bases not matched to a gene. The CDR3 runs to 13 residues. CDR3 amino acids: CASSPQGAGTQYF. The CDR3 coding sequence is TGTGCCAGCAGTCCTCAGGGGGCAGGGACCCAGTACTTC.

The chain recombines TRBV28 with TRBJ1-5; 7 nucleotides match TRBD1. The CDR3 length is 16 residues. Per germline, CDR1 MDHEN and CDR2 SYDVKM. Germline trimming cut 8 bases from V and 5 bases from J; bases unmatched to any gene: 15. CDR3 in amino acids: CASVDVGGERYQPQHF. CDR3 DNA sequence: TGTGCCAGCGTTGATGTAGGGGGCGAGCGTTATCAGCCCCAGCATTTT.

This clone occurred a few times. The chain joins TRBV7-6 to TRBJ2-5, with D perhaps matching TRBD1 (6 bases). The CDR3 is made up of 15 amino acids. Germline assignment: CDR1 SGHVS and CDR2 FNYEAQ. The V and J ends lost 1 base and 4 bases respectively, with 13 bases between them. CDR3 loop: CASSLGQGQAETQYF. The DNA of the CDR3 is TGTGCCAGCAGCTTAGGGCAGGGACAAGCAGAGACCCAGTACTTC.

This chain connects TRBV11-2 to TRBJ1-1; D may be TRBD1 (5 bases). Trimming left V 3 bases short and J 4 bases short, with 15 bases between. This CDR3 has 15 amino acids. Germline V gives CDR1 SGHAT, CDR2 FQNNGV. The CDR3 coding sequence is TGTGCCAGCAGCTTTGACCCGGGGGATGGCACTGAAGCTTTCTTT. Protein product: CASSFDPGDGTEAFF.

The V call is TRBV5-4, the J call TRBJ2-2; D is ambiguous. Germline CDR1 reads SGHNT; CDR2 reads YYREEE (reference sequence). CDR3 size: 14 residues. V lost 4 bases and J lost 1, with 8 bases in between. The CDR3 region is CASSPRENTGELFF. CDR3 bases: TGTGCCAGCAGCCCTAGGGAGAACACCGGGGAGCTGTTTTTT.

This chain joins TRBV5-5 and TRBJ1-4; maybe TRBD1 (5 bases). This CDR3 has 16 residues. Germline loops: CDR1 SGHKS, CDR2 YYEKEE (reference sequence). Deletions cut 4 bases from V and 0 bases from J, with 13 bases between. The CDR3 region is CASSGPGQATNEKLFF. The CDR3 nucleotides are TGTGCCAGCAGCGGACCCGGACAAGCAACTAATGAAAAACTGTTTTTT.

The chain recombines TRBV5-1 with TRBJ2-5; D is unclear. This CDR3 contains 11 residues. Trimming pared 3 bases from V and 2 bases from J, leaving 2 bases between. From germline, CDR1 is SGHRS and CDR2 YFSETQ. CDR3: CASSSQETQYF. In DNA form, the CDR3 reads TGCGCCAGCAGCTCTCAAGAGACCCAGTACTTC. The whole variable domain, filled in from reference TRBV5-1 and TRBJ2-5, reads KAGVTQTPRYLIKTRGQQVTLSCSPISGHRSVSWYQQTPGQGLQFLFEYFSETQRNKGNFPGRFSGRQFSNSRSEMNVSTLELGDSALYLCASSSQETQYFGPGTRLLVL.

The chain uses TRBV5-6 and TRBJ2-7; D is perhaps TRBD2 (5 bases). V was cut by 0 bases and J by 6 bases, with 13 bases left in between. This CDR3 region has 14 residues. CDR1 is SGHDT, CDR2 YYEEEE, per germline. The CDR3 sequence is CASSLEDSSIEQYF. The CDR3 coding sequence is TGTGCCAGCAGCTTGGAGGACTCCTCCATCGAGCAGTACTTC. Full variable domain (remainder filled in from reference TRBV5-6 and TRBJ2-7): DAGVTQSPTHLIKTRGQQVTLRCSPKSGHDTVSWYQQALGQGPQFIFQYYEEEERQRGNFPDRFSGHQFPNYSSELNVNALLLGDSALYLCASSLEDSSIEQYFGPGTRLTVT.

J is TRBJ2-1 and V is TRBV7-2; D possibly corresponds to TRBD2 (7 bases). Germline loops: CDR1 SGHTA, CDR2 FQGNSA. V was shortened by 5 bases and J by 4 bases, with 15 bases between the two germline ends. The CDR3 is made up of 15 amino acids. The CDR3 protein is CASSLFEGGYNEQFF. The CDR3, as DNA: TGTGCCAGCAGCCTATTTGAGGGGGGGTACAATGAGCAGTTCTTC.

The V gene is TRBV10-1, the J gene TRBJ1-3; D is uncertain. V shed 2 bases and J shed 0 bases, with 8 bases lying between them. Per the germline V gene, CDR1 is WNHNN and CDR2 is SYGVQD (reference sequence). This CDR3 is 15 amino acids long. In DNA, the CDR3 is TGCGCCAGCAGTGAGAACGCATACTCTGGAAACACCATATATTTT. It specifies CASSENAYSGNTIYF.

The chain employs TRBV11-2 and TRBJ2-7; D unresolved. The CDR3 sequence is 13 residues long. Germline V CDR1 and CDR2: SGHAT, FQNNGV. Trimming stripped 1 base from V and 3 bases from J, with 7 bases between. CDR3 sequence: CASSLGGNYEQYV. CDR3 DNA sequence: TGTGCCAGCAGCTTAGGGGGAAACTACGAGCAGTACGTC.

The V and J genes are TRBV6-5 and TRBJ2-5; D perhaps matches TRBD2 (6 bases). Germline V lookup: CDR1 MNHEY, CDR2 SVGAGI. CDR3 length: 13 residues. V dropped 6 bases and J dropped 5 bases, with 13 bases sitting between them. Written as DNA, the CDR3 is TGTGCCAGCAGGGCCCTAGCGCAGGAGACCCAGTACTTC. Its translation is CASRALAQETQYF.

J is TRBJ2-5 and V is TRBV18; 7 nucleotides line up with TRBD1. This CDR3 comprises 14 residues. Unmatched junction bases numbered 7, after V lost 4 bases and J lost 5 bases. CDR1 is KGHSH and CDR2 is LQKENI in the germline V gene. The CDR3: CASSQGALSETQYF. Here the CDR3 DNA reads TGTGCCAGCTCACAGGGGGCCCTCAGTGAGACCCAGTACTTC.

This rearrangement joins TRBV19 to TRBJ2-1; no definite D call. There are 15 residues in the CDR3. Per germline, CDR1 LNHDA and CDR2 SQIVND (reference sequence). V was trimmed by 3 bases and J by 6 bases, leaving 15 bases between them. DNA for the CDR3: TGTGCCAGTAGTATTAGGGCAGGTGCCGTCAATGAGCAGTTCTTC. This gives the protein CASSIRAGAVNEQFF. Full variable domain (missing parts from reference TRBV19 and TRBJ2-1): DGGITQSPKYLFRKEGQNVTLSCEQNLNHDAMYWYRQDPGQGLRLIYYSQIVNDFQKGDIAEGYSVSREKKESFPLTVTSAQKNPTAFYLCASSIRAGAVNEQFFGPGTRLTVL.

The chain has TRBV19 and TRBJ2-7; the D call may be TRBD1 or TRBD2 (5 bases each). The CDR3 has 13 residues. The V gene lost 4 bases and the J gene lost 3 bases, with 10 bases spanning the gap. Germline CDR1 reads LNHDA; CDR2 reads SQIVND (reference sequence). This chain's CDR3 is CASSRDHNYEQYF. The DNA for the CDR3 is TGTGCCAGTAGTAGGGACCACAACTACGAGCAGTACTTC.

The V call is TRBV21-1, the J call TRBJ1-2; the table's D call TRBD1 went unverified against the DNA. TRBV21-1 has pseudogene status. The CDR3 has 17 amino acids. The chain's CDR3 is CASSKVEETGANYGYTF. The CDR3 DNA follows: TGTGCCAGCAGCAAAGTTGAGGAGACAGGGGCTAACTATGGCTACACCTTC.

The chain uses TRBV10-3 and TRBJ1-1; D may be TRBD1 (5 bases). The length of the CDR3 is 13 residues. Trimming shortened V by 4 bases and J by 0 bases, and 6 bases separated the two germline ends. Germline CDR1 ENHRY, CDR2 SYGVKD. In DNA form, the CDR3 reads TGTGCCATCAGTGGAGGGGTGAACACTGAAGCTTTCTTT. Translation gives CAISGGVNTEAFF.

CDR3 region: CASSFISAGGSDTQYF. CDR3 nucleotides: TGTGCCAGCAGCTTTATTTCAGCGGGGGGGTCAGATACGCAGTATTTT. The chain links TRBV5-5 to TRBJ2-3; 10 bases are a match to TRBD2. The CDR3 totals 16 residues. After removal of 2 bases from V and 4 bases from J, the junction contained 7 bases not matched to a gene. Germline-derived CDR1 and CDR2 are SGHKS and YYEKEE (reference sequence).

There are a few counts of this clone. The V gene is TRBV11-2, the J gene TRBJ2-3; D may be TRBD2 (5 bases). Germline loops: CDR1 SGHAT, CDR2 FQNNGV. This CDR3 has 16 amino acids. Between the trimmed V and J ends, which lost 5 bases and 1 base, there was a span of 16 bases. Here the CDR3 reads CASSHPRVFRTDTQYF. The CDR3 DNA follows: TGTGCCAGCAGCCATCCGAGGGTATTTCGCACAGATACGCAGTATTTT.

The V and J genes are TRBV7-3 and TRBJ1-2; D uncertain. V was shortened by 5 bases and J by 4 bases, with 11 bases between the two germline ends. The CDR3 extends over 13 amino acids. Germline V gene lookup returns CDR1 SGHTA and CDR2 FQGTGA. The CDR3 DNA is TGTGCCAGCAGCCCCGGACCCGGCTATGGCTACACCTTC. As protein: CASSPGPGYGYTF.

The V call is TRBV7-9, the J call TRBJ1-4; 8 positions agree with TRBD1. Germline V gives CDR1 SEHNR, CDR2 FQNEAQ (reference sequence). The CDR3 has 15 amino acids. V was pared by 4 bases and J by 7 bases, with 8 bases of the junction left unmatched. The CDR3 nucleotides are TGTGCCAGCAGCTCGCAGGGGGCAACGGGTGAAAAACTGTTTTTT. The encoded protein is CASSSQGATGEKLFF.

The rearrangement links TRBV10-1 to TRBJ1-5; D is unresolved. Germline V gene sequence: CDR1 WNHNN, CDR2 SYGVQD (reference sequence). The CDR3 spans 13 residues. Deletions cut 6 bases from V and 2 bases from J, with 8 bases between. The CDR3 DNA reads as TGCGCCAGCAGCTCGAGTGGCAATCAGCCCCAGCATTTT. Protein sequence: CASSSSGNQPQHF.

The chain is built from TRBV6-1 and TRBJ1-1; maybe TRBD1 (5 bases). This CDR3 has 16 residues. V lost 2 bases, J lost 1 base, and 14 bases lay in between. Germline CDR1 and CDR2: MNHNS and SASEGT. The CDR3 nucleotides read TGTGCCAGCAGTGAACTATCAGGGCAAGGGAACACTGAAGCTTTCTTT. Amino acids: CASSELSGQGNTEAFF.

This clone showed up just a few times. One end of the junction varies from germline; a read error may be responsible. The V and J genes are TRBV25-1 and TRBJ1-2, with D hard to call. The CDR3 consists of 11 residues. Germline V gene sequence: CDR1 MGHDK, CDR2 SYGVNS. CDR3 region: CASSVSTHLAF. The CDR3 DNA reads TGTGCCAGCAGTGTATCGACACATTTGGCCTTC.

This chain uses TRBV28 with TRBJ1-1; 8 positions match TRBD1. The V gene end was trimmed by 3 bases and the J gene end by 7 bases; junction bases not matched to a gene: 4. The CDR3 has 13 residues. Germline V CDR1 and CDR2: MDHEN, SYDVKM. The CDR3 reads CASSFGGQVEAFF. DNA of the CDR3: TGTGCCAGCAGTTTTGGGGGACAGGTTGAAGCTTTCTTT.

The rearrangement links TRBV10-3 to TRBJ1-4, with 10 positions matching TRBD1. CDR3 length: 13 residues. After removal of 8 bases from V and 8 bases from J, the junction contained 5 bases not matched to a gene. CDR1 and CDR2 (germline): ENHRY, SYGVKD. The CDR3 DNA reads as TGTGCCATCGCGGGGACAGGGGACGAAAAACTGTTTTTT. Translated, it gives CAIAGTGDEKLFF.

The J gene is TRBJ2-1, the V gene TRBV18; 13 positions agree with TRBD2. Looked up from germline, CDR1 is KGHSH and CDR2 is LQKENI. J lost 5 bases, V lost 6 bases, and 4 bases had no gene match. The CDR3 has 15 residues. The CDR3 DNA sequence: TGTGCCAGCTCCAATGGACTAGCGGGGGACAATGAGCAGTTCTTC. Translated: CASSNGLAGDNEQFF.